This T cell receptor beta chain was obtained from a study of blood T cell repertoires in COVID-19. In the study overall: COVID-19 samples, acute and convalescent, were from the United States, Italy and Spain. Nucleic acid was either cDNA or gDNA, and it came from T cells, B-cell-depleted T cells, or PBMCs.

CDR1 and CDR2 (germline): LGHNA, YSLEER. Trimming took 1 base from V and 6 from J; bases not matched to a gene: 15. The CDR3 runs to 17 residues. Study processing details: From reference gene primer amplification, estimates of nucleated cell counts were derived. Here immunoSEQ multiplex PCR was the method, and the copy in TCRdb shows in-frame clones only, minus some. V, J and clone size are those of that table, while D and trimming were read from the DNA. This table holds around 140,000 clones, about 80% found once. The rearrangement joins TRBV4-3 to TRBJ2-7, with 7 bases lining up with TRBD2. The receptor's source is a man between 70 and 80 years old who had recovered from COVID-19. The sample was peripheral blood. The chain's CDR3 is CASSQGTSAIRYSEQYF. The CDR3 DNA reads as TGCGCCAGCAGCCAAGGTACTAGCGCGATTAGGTATAGCGAGCAGTACTTC.